These 9 T cell receptor beta chains originate from one sample sequenced in a study of low-dose radiotherapy and immunotherapy resistance in tumors. Priming of first-strand cDNA relied on TRAV- and TRBV-specific primers (covering alpha and beta chains). Both a constant-region primer and a V-primer adapter served to amplify TCRs across 15 to 25 PCR cycles. One entry per CDR3 protein, called by TCRdb with MiXCR from the reads. The profile shows 7,500 to 9,000 distinct CDR3 sequences, about 70% of them singletons. Receptors were obtained from a human donor with advanced metastatic prostate, ovarian, gallbladder or colorectal cancer (not recorded which). This table probably holds off-target reads from a library built for another chain.

The gene calls are TRBV6-6 and TRBJ2-7; the match to TRBD2 covers 10 bases. J lost 12 bases, V lost 7 bases, and 15 bases had no gene match. The CDR3 contains 14 residues. Germline V lookup: CDR1 MNHNY, CDR2 SVGAGI (reference sequence). The CDR3 protein is CASTLWVAGGEWYF. The CDR3 bases are TGTGCCAGCACTTTATGGGTAGCGGGAGGTGAATGGTACTTC.

V is TRBV24-1 and J is TRBJ2-1, with TRBD2 matching 9 bases. Germline values: CDR1 KGHDR, CDR2 SFDVKD. V lost 5 bases and J lost 3; bases outside the gene matches: 7. The CDR3 contains 16 residues. CDR3 loop: CATSGSSGRGYNEQFF. CDR3 bases: TGTGCCACCAGTGGGAGTAGCGGGAGAGGCTACAATGAGCAGTTCTTC.

The chain combines TRBV14 with TRBJ1-2, with unresolved D. There are 13 residues in the CDR3. The V and J ends lost 7 bases and 6 bases respectively, with 15 bases between them. Germline lookup yields CDR1 SGHDN and CDR2 FVKESK. The CDR3 bases are TGTGCCAGCATTGGGCGGGGATTCGATGGCTACACCTTC. Translating gives CASIGRGFDGYTF.

V and J are TRBV7-8 and TRBJ2-7; D not certain. CDR3 length: 14 amino acids. The V and J ends lost 1 base and 0 bases respectively, with 7 bases between them. CDR1 SGHVS and CDR2 FQNEAQ come from the germline V gene. The CDR3: CASSLDTSSYEQYF. As DNA, the CDR3 is TGTGCCAGCAGCTTAGACACCAGCTCCTACGAGCAGTACTTC.

The chain is built from TRBV6-2 or TRBV6-3 and TRBJ2-7, with TRBD1 matching 11 bases. The CDR3 spans 14 residues. J lost 3 bases, V lost 5 bases, and 3 bases had no gene match. The V gene's germline CDR1 is MNHEY and CDR2 SVGEGT. CDR3 DNA sequence: TGTGCCAGCAGTGAAGGGACAGGGGGCTACGAGCAGTACTTC. Its translation: CASSEGTGGYEQYF.

About this clonotype itself: One junction end does not reproduce the germline sequence, and a read error may be involved. The chain carries TRBV29-1 and TRBJ2-5; D is ambiguous. The CDR3 runs to 11 residues. The germline CDR1 and CDR2 sequences are SQVTM and ANQGSEA. The CDR3 bases are TGCAGCGTGGAAGGGCAAGAGACCCAGTACTTC. This gives the protein CSVEGQETQYF. Variable domain in full (rest from reference TRBV29-1 and TRBJ2-5): SAVISQKPSRDICQRGTSLTIQCQVDSQVTMMFWYRQQPGQSLTLIATANQGSEATYESGFVIDKFPISRPNLTFSTLTVSNMSPEDSSIYLCSVEGQETQYFGPGTRLLVL.

This clonotype was seen only a few times. The V call is TRBV19, the J call TRBJ1-1; 10 positions agree with TRBD1. CDR1 and CDR2 (germline): LNHDA, SQIVND (reference sequence). The CDR3 length is 16 residues. After removal of 4 bases from V and 5 bases from J, the junction contained 10 bases not matched to a gene. CDR3 DNA: TGTGCCAGTAGTACGGGACAGGGGAGAGGTCGAACTGAAGCTTTCTTT. Translating gives CASSTGQGRGRTEAFF.

V and J are TRBV6-1 and TRBJ1-1, with D perhaps matching TRBD1 (5 bases). Germline lookup yields CDR1 MNHNS and CDR2 SASEGT. This CDR3 is 13 amino acids long. V was pared by 6 bases and J by 4 bases, with 12 bases between. The CDR3 is CASSSGVVTEAFF. CDR3 bases: TGTGCCAGCAGCTCGGGGGTAGTCACTGAAGCTTTCTTT.

The chain couples TRBV30 to TRBJ2-3; TRBD2 matches 9 bases. The CDR3 runs to 14 residues. V gave up 3 bases and J gave up 3 bases; unmatched junction bases: 4. Germline V gives CDR1 GTSNPN, CDR2 SVGIG (reference sequence). The CDR3 region has the DNA TGTGCCTGGAGGCGGGGGGGCCGGACAGATACGCAGTATTTT. This sequence encodes CAWRRGGRTDTQYF.